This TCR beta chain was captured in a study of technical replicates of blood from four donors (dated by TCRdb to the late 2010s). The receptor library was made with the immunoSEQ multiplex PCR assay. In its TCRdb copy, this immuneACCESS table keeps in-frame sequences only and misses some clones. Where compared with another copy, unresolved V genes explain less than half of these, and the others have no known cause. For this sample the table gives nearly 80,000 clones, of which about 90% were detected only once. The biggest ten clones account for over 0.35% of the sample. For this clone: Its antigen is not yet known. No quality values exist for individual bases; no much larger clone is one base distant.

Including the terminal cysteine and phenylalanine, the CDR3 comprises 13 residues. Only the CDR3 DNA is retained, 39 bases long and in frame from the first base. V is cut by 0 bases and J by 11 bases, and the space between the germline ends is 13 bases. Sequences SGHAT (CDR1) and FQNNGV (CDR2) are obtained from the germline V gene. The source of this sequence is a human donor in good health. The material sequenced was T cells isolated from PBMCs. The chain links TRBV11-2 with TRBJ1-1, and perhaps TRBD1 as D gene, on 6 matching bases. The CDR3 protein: CASSLDWGGYAFF. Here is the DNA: TGTGCCAGCAGCTTAGATTGGGGGGGCTACGCTTTCTTT.